This T cell receptor beta chain was retrieved from a study of blood T cell repertoires in COVID-19. The wider study: COVID-19 samples from acute and convalescent phases originated in the United States, Italy and Spain. The cDNA or gDNA used as material had been derived from T cells, B-cell-depleted T cells, or PBMCs.

Libraries were prepared by immunoSEQ multiplex PCR; TCRdb keeps only in-frame clonotypes and omits some of them. The sample yields around 100,000 clones, 80% seen once. Germline CDR1 and CDR2: LGHNA and YSLEER. The CDR3 loop spans 14 amino acids. V lost 0 bases and J 1 base, leaving 6 bases between the germline ends. This chain joins TRBV4-3 and TRBJ1-1; D is uncertain. The sample was peripheral blood. The origin of this receptor is a man between 70 and 80 years old with active or convalescent COVID-19. CDR3 region: CASSQDLGNTEAFF. In DNA form, the CDR3 reads TGCGCCAGCAGCCAAGATCTCGGGAACACTGAAGCTTTCTTT.